This T cell receptor (beta chain) was recovered during a study of T cell changes during pregnancy in multiple sclerosis. Data came from immunoSEQ multiplex PCR; TCRdb stores just in-frame clones and leaves some out. The sample records 65,000 to 80,000 clones, about nine tenths being singletons. V dropped 4 bases and J dropped 5; count of bases not matched to a gene: 14. The CDR3 contains 17 residues. The germline CDR1 and CDR2 sequences are SQVTM and ANQGSEA. The chain uses TRBV29-1 and TRBJ2-2; 9 bases fit TRBD1. This specimen was peripheral blood, taken in the third trimester of pregnancy. The receptor was derived from a female donor with multiple sclerosis, enrolled in a pregnancy study. The CDR3 region has the DNA TGCAGCGTTGCAAAACGTCTGGGACAGGGCGCGACCGGGGAGCTGTTTTTT. Encoded protein: CSVAKRLGQGATGELFF.